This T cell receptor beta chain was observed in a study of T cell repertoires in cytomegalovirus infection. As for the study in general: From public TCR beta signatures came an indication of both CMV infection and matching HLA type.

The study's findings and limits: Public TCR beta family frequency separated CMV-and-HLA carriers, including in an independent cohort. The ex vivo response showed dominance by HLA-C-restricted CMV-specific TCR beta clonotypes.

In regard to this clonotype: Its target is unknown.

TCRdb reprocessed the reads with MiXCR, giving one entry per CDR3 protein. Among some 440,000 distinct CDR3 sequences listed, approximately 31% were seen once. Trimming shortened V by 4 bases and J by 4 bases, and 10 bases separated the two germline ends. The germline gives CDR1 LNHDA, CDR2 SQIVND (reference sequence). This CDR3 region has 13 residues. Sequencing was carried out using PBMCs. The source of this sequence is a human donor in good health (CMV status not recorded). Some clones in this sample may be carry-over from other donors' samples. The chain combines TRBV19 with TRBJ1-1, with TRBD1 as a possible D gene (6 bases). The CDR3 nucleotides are TGTGCCAGTAGTACACAGGGCCCCACTGAAGCTTTCTTT. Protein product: CASSTQGPTEAFF.